The 22 T cell receptor beta chains presented below share a single source sample, sequenced in a study of spatial heterogeneity in lung cancer. TCRdb recomputed calls from the 5' RACE reads with MiXCR, one row per CDR3 protein. The table lists 90,000 to 95,000 distinct CDR3 sequences, 9.5% to 15% of them singletons. Time point: sample taken at primary tumor resection. Whole RNA from tumor, nontumor lung or frozen PBMC was sequenced unsorted. The sequencing used PBMCs, collected at surgery. The receptors come from a male donor with early-stage non-small cell lung cancer.

This clonotype was counted a single time. The rearrangement joins TRBV2 to TRBJ1-1; maybe TRBD1 (5 bases). V lost 8 bases and J lost 6, with 16 bases in between. CDR1 is SNHLY, CDR2 FYNNEI, per germline. The CDR3 totals 13 residues. The CDR3 DNA is TGTGCCAGCCGGACGGGGGGGATCGCTGAAGCTTTCTTT. It specifies CASRTGGIAEAFF.

Many counts were recorded for this clonotype. The J gene is TRBJ2-7, the V gene TRBV27; the match to TRBD2 covers 9 bases. Per germline, CDR1 MNHEY and CDR2 SMNVEV (reference sequence). After removal of 6 bases from V and 0 bases from J, the junction contained 3 bases not matched to a gene. The CDR3 sequence is 14 residues long. The CDR3 here is CASRVAGVSYEQYF. CDR3 sequence (DNA): TGTGCCAGCAGAGTAGCGGGGGTCTCCTACGAGCAGTACTTC.

V gene TRBV7-2 combines with J gene TRBJ1-3, with 9 bases fitting TRBD1. Germline-derived CDR1 and CDR2 are SGHTA and FQGNSA. Trimming cost V 3 bases and J 5 bases; bases outside gene matches: 8. The CDR3 extends over 16 amino acids. The CDR3 loop reads CASSFAGGQGRNTIYF. The CDR3 bases are TGTGCCAGCAGCTTTGCTGGGGGACAGGGACGAAACACCATATATTTT.

For the CDR3, the DNA is TGCAGTGCAGTCTTTCTGGGCGGGATTTCCTACAATGAGCAGTTCTTC. Translated, it gives CSAVFLGGISYNEQFF. The chain is built from TRBV20-1 and TRBJ2-1; D may be TRBD2 (6 bases). Germline lookup yields CDR1 DFQATT and CDR2 SNEGSKA (reference sequence). V lost 6 bases to trimming and J lost 1 base, with 19 bases between them. This CDR3 contains 16 residues.

A few counts support this clonotype. The chain combines TRBV7-9 with TRBJ1-1; D is undetermined. The CDR3 is 15 residues long. The germline gives CDR1 SEHNR, CDR2 FQNEAQ (reference sequence). Trimming shortened V by 0 bases and J by 0 bases, and 8 bases separated the two germline ends. The chain's CDR3 is CASSLAMGLNTEAFF. CDR3 coding DNA: TGTGCCAGCAGCTTAGCCATGGGATTGAACACTGAAGCTTTCTTT.

The chain employs TRBV7-2 and TRBJ1-6; maybe TRBD1 (5 bases). The germline V gene has CDR1 SGHTA and CDR2 FQGNSA. Trimming shortened V by 4 bases and J by 5 bases, and 9 bases separated the two germline ends. The CDR3 spans 14 residues. CDR3 in DNA: TGTGCCAGCAGCTGGGACGCTCATAATTCACCCCTCCACTTT. Translated, it gives CASSWDAHNSPLHF.

This clonotype has only a few counts. The chain recombines TRBV20-1 with TRBJ2-3, with 7 bases matching TRBD2. CDR3 length: 13 amino acids. CDR1 is DFQATT and CDR2 is SNEGSKA in the germline V gene (reference sequence). Trimming took 5 bases from V and 1 from J; bases not matched to a gene: 3. The CDR3 protein is CSAQRGRTDTQYF. CDR3 coding DNA: TGCAGTGCTCAGCGGGGACGCACAGATACGCAGTATTTT.

This clonotype was picked up many times. This rearrangement joins TRBV4-2 to TRBJ2-5, with 16 bases fitting TRBD2. V trimming: 4 bases; J trimming: 2 bases; junction bases outside the gene matches: 7. CDR1 and CDR2 (germline): LGHNA, YNFKEQ. CDR3 size: 18 residues. In DNA form, the CDR3 reads TGTGCCAGCAGCCGGGGACTAGCGGGAGGGCCCAGGCAAGAGACCCAGTACTTC. This gives the protein CASSRGLAGGPRQETQYF.

This clonotype was detected only a few times. The chain couples TRBV12-3 or TRBV12-4 to TRBJ1-1, with D uncertain. This CDR3 region has 14 residues. V shed 0 bases and J shed 1 base, with 6 bases lying between them. The CDR3 protein is CASSLAVPNTEAFF. Here the CDR3 DNA reads TGTGCCAGCAGTTTAGCTGTCCCGAACACTGAAGCTTTCTTT.

This clonotype appeared a few times. V and J are TRBV7-2 and TRBJ2-5; 7 nucleotides match TRBD2. After removal of 4 bases from V and 2 bases from J, the junction contained 4 bases not matched to a gene. CDR3 length equals 14 residues. The germline V gene has CDR1 SGHTA and CDR2 FQGNSA. Here the CDR3 reads CASSSRAGQETQYF. CDR3 nucleotides: TGTGCCAGCAGCTCTCGAGCGGGGCAAGAGACCCAGTACTTC. Full variable domain (outside the CDR3, taken from reference TRBV7-2 and TRBJ2-5): GAGVSQSPSNKVTEKGKDVELRCDPISGHTALYWYRQSLGQGLEFLIYFQGNSAPDKSGLPSDRFSAERTGGSVSTLTIQRTQQEDSAVYLCASSSRAGQETQYFGPGTRLLVL.

Ten or more counts support this clonotype. The chain combines TRBV5-1 with TRBJ2-2, with no clear D. This CDR3 is built from 14 residues. The germline CDR1 and CDR2 sequences are SGHRS and YFSETQ. Trimming took off 1 base at V and 4 bases at J, with 8 bases between the two ends. The CDR3 protein is CASSLPTPTGELFF. The CDR3, as DNA: TGCGCCAGCAGCTTGCCGACACCCACCGGGGAGCTGTTTTTT. The full variable domain, rest sourced from reference TRBV5-1 and TRBJ2-2, is KAGVTQTPRYLIKTRGQQVTLSCSPISGHRSVSWYQQTPGQGLQFLFEYFSETQRNKGNFPGRFSGRQFSNSRSEMNVSTLELGDSALYLCASSLPTPTGELFFGEGSRLTVL.

The V gene is TRBV5-1, the J gene TRBJ2-5, with D hard to call. The V and J ends lost 0 bases and 2 bases respectively, with 8 bases between them. This CDR3 is built from 14 residues. The germline V gene has CDR1 SGHRS and CDR2 YFSETQ. CDR3 in amino acids: CASSLAWQQETQYF. The DNA for the CDR3 is TGCGCCAGCAGCTTGGCCTGGCAGCAAGAGACCCAGTACTTC. Variable domain in full (rest from reference TRBV5-1 and TRBJ2-5): KAGVTQTPRYLIKTRGQQVTLSCSPISGHRSVSWYQQTPGQGLQFLFEYFSETQRNKGNFPGRFSGRQFSNSRSEMNVSTLELGDSALYLCASSLAWQQETQYFGPGTRLLVL.

This clonotype was recorded a few times. V is TRBV5-4 and J is TRBJ2-5; D gene unclear. Germline V gene data show CDR1 as SGHNT and CDR2 as YYREEE (reference sequence). V shed 3 bases and J shed 3 bases, with 9 bases lying between them. The CDR3 totals 13 residues. The CDR3 reads CASSSDREETQYF. In DNA, the CDR3 is TGTGCCAGCAGCTCTGACCGGGAAGAGACCCAGTACTTC.

This clonotype was observed at least ten times. The chain has TRBV24-1 and TRBJ2-7; D remains unclear. This CDR3 spans 12 amino acids. Trimming removed 1 base at V and 6 bases at J, with 6 bases between. The V gene's germline CDR1 is KGHDR and CDR2 SFDVKD. The CDR3 loop is CATSDFTSEQYF. CDR3 sequence (DNA): TGTGCCACCAGTGATTTTACGAGCGAGCAGTACTTC.

The sample holds a few counts of this clonotype. This rearrangement joins TRBV7-3 to TRBJ1-1; possible D gene TRBD1, 5 bases. CDR3 size: 16 residues. Deletions cut 5 bases from V and 1 base from J, with 17 bases between. Looked up from germline, CDR1 is SGHTA and CDR2 is FQGTGA. CDR3 sequence (DNA): TGTGCCAGCAGCCTACCTGCCGGGACGGGGAACACTGAAGCTTTCTTT. Protein product: CASSLPAGTGNTEAFF.

This clonotype was observed a handful of times. The V gene is TRBV11-1, the J gene TRBJ2-7; D unresolved. V dropped 0 bases and J dropped 4 bases, with 13 bases sitting between them. Germline V gene data show CDR1 as SGHAT and CDR2 as FQDESV (reference sequence). CDR3 length equals 15 residues. CDR3 amino acids: CASSLAQSSLYEQYF. The CDR3 nucleotides are TGTGCCAGCAGCTTAGCGCAGAGCAGCCTATACGAGCAGTACTTC.

This clonotype was observed a handful of times. This chain connects TRBV20-1 to TRBJ2-3, with a weak D call TRBD1 (5 bases). Trimming took 2 bases from V and 5 from J, leaving 17 bases between them. The CDR3 spans 15 residues. CDR1 DFQATT and CDR2 SNEGSKA come from the germline V gene (reference sequence). The CDR3 region has the DNA TGCAGTGCTAGAACCCTGGAAGGGGTGGTAGATACGCAGTATTTT. Translating it yields CSARTLEGVVDTQYF.

This sequence joins TRBV5-1 and TRBJ2-3, with 7 bases fitting TRBD2. Germline V CDR1 and CDR2: SGHRS, YFSETQ. The CDR3 extends over 18 amino acids. The junction had 13 bases not matched to a gene; V was cut back by 2 bases and J by 1 base. CDR3 DNA sequence: TGCGCCAGCAGCTTAGCTTCGCCCGCGGGGGATCGCACAGATACGCAGTATTTT. It codes for CASSLASPAGDRTDTQYF.

This clonotype was counted ten times or more. This chain uses TRBV7-2 with TRBJ2-2; no clear D gene. V gave up 2 bases and J gave up 4 bases, with 8 bases separating them. Germline-derived CDR1 and CDR2 are SGHTA and FQGNSA. The CDR3 has 14 residues. The chain's CDR3 is CASSLNSGTGELFF. CDR3 nucleotides: TGTGCCAGCAGCTTAAATTCAGGCACCGGGGAGCTGTTTTTT.

This clonotype came up many times. The chain links TRBV18 to TRBJ2-1; D remains ambiguous. V shed 5 bases and J shed 8 bases, with 7 bases lying between them. The CDR3 is 11 amino acids. Germline CDR1 reads KGHSH; CDR2 reads LQKENI. In nucleotides, the CDR3 is TGTGCCAGCTCAGTTATCGATGAGCAGTTCTTC. This codes for CASSVIDEQFF.

The genes are TRBV5-1 and TRBJ1-4; D is ambiguous. V lost 4 bases and J lost 7, with 11 bases in between. The germline V gene has CDR1 SGHRS and CDR2 YFSETQ. The CDR3 covers 13 residues. The CDR3 reads CASSPGLIEKLFF. CDR3 in DNA: TGCGCCAGCAGCCCAGGACTGATTGAAAAACTGTTTTTT.

The chain is built from TRBV29-1 and TRBJ1-1; D may be TRBD1 (5 bases). V shed 3 bases and J shed 1 base, with 9 bases lying between them. CDR3 length: 13 amino acids. CDR1 and CDR2 from the germline V gene are SQVTM and ANQGSEA. In DNA form, the CDR3 reads TGCAGCGTTGAGAGACAGCGGAACACTGAAGCTTTCTTT. Protein product: CSVERQRNTEAFF.